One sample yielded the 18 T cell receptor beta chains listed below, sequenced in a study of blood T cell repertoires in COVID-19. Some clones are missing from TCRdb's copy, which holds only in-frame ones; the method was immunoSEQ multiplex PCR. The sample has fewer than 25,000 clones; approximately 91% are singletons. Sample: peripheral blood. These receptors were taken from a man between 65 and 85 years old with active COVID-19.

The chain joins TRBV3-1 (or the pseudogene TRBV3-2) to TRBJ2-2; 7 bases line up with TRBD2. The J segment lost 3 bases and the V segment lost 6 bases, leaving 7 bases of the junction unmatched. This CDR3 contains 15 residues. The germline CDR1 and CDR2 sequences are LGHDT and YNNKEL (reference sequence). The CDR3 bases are TGTGCCAGCAGACCCGCGGGGGTAGACACCGGGGAGCTGTTTTTT. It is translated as CASRPAGVDTGELFF.

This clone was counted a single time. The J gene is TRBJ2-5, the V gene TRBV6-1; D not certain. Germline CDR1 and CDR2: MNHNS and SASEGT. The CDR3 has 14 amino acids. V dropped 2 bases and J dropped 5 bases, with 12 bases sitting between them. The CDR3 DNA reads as TGTGCCAGCAGTGAACGCTACAGTGGGGAGACCCAGTACTTC. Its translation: CASSERYSGETQYF.

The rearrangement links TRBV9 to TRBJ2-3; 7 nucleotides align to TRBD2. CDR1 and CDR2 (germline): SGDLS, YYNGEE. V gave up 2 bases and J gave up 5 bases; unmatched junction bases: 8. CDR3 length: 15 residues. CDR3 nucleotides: TGTGCCAGCAGCGTTGAAGCGGGGCCGGTAGATACGCAGTATTTT. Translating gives CASSVEAGPVDTQYF.

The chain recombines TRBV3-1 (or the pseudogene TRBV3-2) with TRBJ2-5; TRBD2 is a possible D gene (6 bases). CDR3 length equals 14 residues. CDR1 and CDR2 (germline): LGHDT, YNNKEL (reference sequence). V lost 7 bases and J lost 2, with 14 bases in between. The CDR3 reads CASISGGWQETQYF. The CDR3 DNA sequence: TGTGCCAGCATATCCGGGGGTTGGCAAGAGACCCAGTACTTC.

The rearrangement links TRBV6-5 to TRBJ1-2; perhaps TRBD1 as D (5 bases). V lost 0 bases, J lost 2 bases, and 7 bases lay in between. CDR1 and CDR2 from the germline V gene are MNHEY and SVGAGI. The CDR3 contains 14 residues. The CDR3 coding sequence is TGTGCCAGCAGTTACTCCGGGGGGAACTATGGCTACACCTTC. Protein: CASSYSGGNYGYTF.

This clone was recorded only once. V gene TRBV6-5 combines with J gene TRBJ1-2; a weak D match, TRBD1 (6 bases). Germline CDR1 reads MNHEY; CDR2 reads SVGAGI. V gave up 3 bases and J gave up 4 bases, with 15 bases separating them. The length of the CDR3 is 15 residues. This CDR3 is CASSYTYRAVYGYTF. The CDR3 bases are TGTGCCAGCAGTTATACTTACAGGGCGGTCTATGGCTACACCTTC.

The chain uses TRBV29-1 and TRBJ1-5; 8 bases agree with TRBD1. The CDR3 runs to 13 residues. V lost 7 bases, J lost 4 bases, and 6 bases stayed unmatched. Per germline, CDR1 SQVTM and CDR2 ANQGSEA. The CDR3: CSAVTGVNQPQHF. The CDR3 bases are TGCAGCGCCGTGACAGGGGTGAATCAGCCCCAGCATTTT.

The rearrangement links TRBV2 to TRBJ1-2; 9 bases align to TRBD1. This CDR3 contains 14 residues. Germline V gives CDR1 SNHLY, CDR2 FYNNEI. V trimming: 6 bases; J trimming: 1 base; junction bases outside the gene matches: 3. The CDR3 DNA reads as TGTGCCAGCAGGCAGGGACAGGGTAACTATGGCTACACCTTC. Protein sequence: CASRQGQGNYGYTF.

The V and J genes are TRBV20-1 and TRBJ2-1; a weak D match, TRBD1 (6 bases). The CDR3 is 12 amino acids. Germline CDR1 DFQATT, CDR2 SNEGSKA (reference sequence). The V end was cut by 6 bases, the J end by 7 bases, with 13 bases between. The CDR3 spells CSASDRLNEQFF. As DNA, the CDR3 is TGCAGTGCCAGTGACAGGCTGAATGAGCAGTTCTTC.

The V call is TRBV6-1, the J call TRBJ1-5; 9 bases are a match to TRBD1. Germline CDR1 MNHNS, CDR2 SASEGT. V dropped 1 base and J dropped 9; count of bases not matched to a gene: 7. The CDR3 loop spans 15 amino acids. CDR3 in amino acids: CASSEGDRVVWPQHF. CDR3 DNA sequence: TGTGCCAGCAGTGAAGGGGACAGGGTGGTCTGGCCCCAGCATTTT.

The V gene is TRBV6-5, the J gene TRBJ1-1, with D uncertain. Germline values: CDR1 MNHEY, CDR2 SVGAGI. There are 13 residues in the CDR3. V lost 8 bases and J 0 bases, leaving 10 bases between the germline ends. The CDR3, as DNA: TGTGCCAGCCGACTCTTTATGAACACTGAAGCTTTCTTT. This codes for CASRLFMNTEAFF.

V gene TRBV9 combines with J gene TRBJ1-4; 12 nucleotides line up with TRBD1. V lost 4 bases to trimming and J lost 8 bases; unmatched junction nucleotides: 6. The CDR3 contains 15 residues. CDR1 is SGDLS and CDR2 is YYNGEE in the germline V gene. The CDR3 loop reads CASSPPGTGGEKLFF. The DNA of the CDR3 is TGTGCCAGCAGCCCCCCCGGGACAGGGGGCGAAAAACTGTTTTTT.

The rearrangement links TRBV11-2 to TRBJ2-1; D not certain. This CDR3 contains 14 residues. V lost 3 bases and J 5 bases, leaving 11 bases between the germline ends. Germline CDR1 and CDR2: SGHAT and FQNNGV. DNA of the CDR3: TGTGCCAGCAGCTTTACTGTTTTCGACAATGAGCAGTTCTTC. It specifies CASSFTVFDNEQFF.

As DNA, the CDR3 is TGTGCCAGCAGCTTAGGAGAGGGGACAGGGGATCAGCCCCAGCATTTT. Residues: CASSLGEGTGDQPQHF. The chain carries TRBV7-9 and TRBJ1-5; 10 bases map to TRBD1. The trim removed 1 base at V and 5 bases at J, leaving 5 bases unmatched. Germline CDR1 reads SEHNR; CDR2 reads FQNEAQ (reference sequence). This CDR3 is built from 16 residues.

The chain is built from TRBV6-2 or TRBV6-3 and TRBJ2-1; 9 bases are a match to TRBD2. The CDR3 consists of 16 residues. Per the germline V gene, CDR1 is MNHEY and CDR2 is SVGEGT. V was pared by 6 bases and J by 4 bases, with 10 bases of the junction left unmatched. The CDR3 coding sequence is TGTGCCAGCAGCCGCCATGGTAGCGGGGGATACAATGAGCAGTTCTTC. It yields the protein CASSRHGSGGYNEQFF.

The CDR3 protein is CASSQGYRQETQYF. The CDR3 nucleotides are TGTGCCAGCAGCCAAGGTTACAGACAAGAGACCCAGTACTTC. The chain joins TRBV3-1 (or the pseudogene TRBV3-2) to TRBJ2-5; D not certain. This CDR3 comprises 14 residues. Trimming pared 1 base from V and 2 bases from J, leaving 8 bases between. Germline V gives CDR1 LGHDT, CDR2 YNNKEL (reference sequence).

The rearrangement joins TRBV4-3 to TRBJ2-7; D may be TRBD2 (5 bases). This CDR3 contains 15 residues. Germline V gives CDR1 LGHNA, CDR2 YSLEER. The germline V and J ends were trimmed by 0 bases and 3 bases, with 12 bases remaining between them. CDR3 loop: CASSQDRNSVYEQYF. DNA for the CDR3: TGCGCCAGCAGCCAAGATCGTAATAGCGTCTACGAGCAGTACTTC.

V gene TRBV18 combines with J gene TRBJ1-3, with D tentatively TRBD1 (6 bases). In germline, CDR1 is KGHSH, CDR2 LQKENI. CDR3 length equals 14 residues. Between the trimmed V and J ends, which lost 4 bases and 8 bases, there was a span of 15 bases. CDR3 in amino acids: CASSLMVAGDTIYF. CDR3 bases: TGTGCCAGCTCACTTATGGTCGCAGGGGACACCATATATTTT. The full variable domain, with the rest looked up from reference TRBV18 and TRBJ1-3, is NAGVMQNPRHLVRRRGQEARLRCSPMKGHSHVYWYRQLPEEGLKFMVYLQKENIIDESGMPKERFSAEFPKEGPSILRIQQVVRGDSAAYFCASSLMVAGDTIYFGEGSWLTVV.